Listed below are T cell receptor beta chains from one sample, sequenced in a study of identical twins. TCRdb re-analysed the 5' RACE reads in MiXCR, keeping a single row per CDR3 protein. The sample lists 750,000 to 950,000 distinct CDR3 sequences, roughly an eighth occurring once. This sample also belongs to another study, concerning yellow fever vaccine responses in identical twins.

The sample was PBMCs. The receptors here all came from a woman under 30 in good health. CDR3s include the opening cysteine and the closing phenylalanine or tryptophan. The D gene is left open where the match is weak. Size is omitted from some rows. Given values are once, few, many or a class for expanded clones.

cdr3_nt: TGTGCCAGCAGCCCCGCTGGACTATCTAGCACAGATACGCAGTATTTT
cdr3_aa: CASSPAGLSSTDTQYF
v_call: TRBV12-3/TRBV12-4
j_call: TRBJ2-3
d_call: NA
clone_size: NA

cdr3_nt: TGTGCCAGCAGTCAGAACAGAAACACCATATATTTT
cdr3_aa: CASSQNRNTIYF
v_call: TRBV28
j_call: TRBJ1-3
d_call: NA
clone_size: NA

cdr3_nt: TGTGCCAGCAGCCGCCAGGGTAGTAACGGGGAGCTGTTTTTT
cdr3_aa: CASSRQGSNGELFF
v_call: TRBV3-1
j_call: TRBJ2-2
d_call: NA
clone_size: few

cdr3_nt: TGCGCCAGCAGTGAGAGGGAGAGCACTGAAGCTTTCTTT
cdr3_aa: CASSERESTEAFF
v_call: TRBV10-1
j_call: TRBJ1-1
d_call: NA
clone_size: few

cdr3_nt: TGTGCCAGCATTCTCCAGCGCAGGGCGCTCAGGACCCACGAGCAGTACTTC
cdr3_aa: CASILQRRALRTHEQYF
v_call: TRBV2
j_call: TRBJ2-7
d_call: NA
clone_size: few

cdr3_nt: TGTGCCACCAGCAGCAGGGCCGACACCGGGGAGCTGTTTTTT
cdr3_aa: CATSSRADTGELFF
v_call: TRBV15
j_call: TRBJ2-2
d_call: NA
clone_size: many

cdr3_nt: TGTGCCAGCAGCTCATCCGGGACGGACTACAATGAGCAGTTCTTC
cdr3_aa: CASSSSGTDYNEQFF
v_call: TRBV7-2
j_call: TRBJ2-1
d_call: NA
clone_size: NA

cdr3_nt: TGCAGTGCTAAAGGTAGCGGGAGTAGCTCCTACAATGAGCAGTTCTTC
cdr3_aa: CSAKGSGSSSYNEQFF
v_call: TRBV20-1
j_call: TRBJ2-1
d_call: TRBD2
clone_size: NA

cdr3_nt: TGTGCCAGCGGTAGGAGCAATCAGCCCCAGCATTTT
cdr3_aa: CASGRSNQPQHF
v_call: TRBV6-5
j_call: TRBJ1-5
d_call: NA
clone_size: few

cdr3_nt: TGCAGCGTTGGGGGTTTGAGCACAGATACGCAGTATTTT
cdr3_aa: CSVGGLSTDTQYF
v_call: TRBV29-1
j_call: TRBJ2-3
d_call: NA
clone_size: NA

cdr3_nt: TGTGCCAGCAGTGTGCACAGTTCCTACAATGAGCAGTTCTTC
cdr3_aa: CASSVHSSYNEQFF
v_call: TRBV25-1
j_call: TRBJ2-1
d_call: NA
clone_size: NA

cdr3_nt: TGTGCCAGCAGCTTACGGGGGACACCGAGCACAGATACGCAGTATTTT
cdr3_aa: CASSLRGTPSTDTQYF
v_call: TRBV7-8
j_call: TRBJ2-3
d_call: NA
clone_size: many

cdr3_nt: TGTGCCAGCAGCCAAAGAGTGACAGGGGTGCGGGAGACCCAGTACTTC
cdr3_aa: CASSQRVTGVRETQYF
v_call: TRBV4-2
j_call: TRBJ2-5
d_call: TRBD1
clone_size: NA

cdr3_nt: TGTGCCAGCGGCGGAGCCGGAGGGTCAGATACGCAGTATTTT
cdr3_aa: CASGGAGGSDTQYF
v_call: TRBV12-3/TRBV12-4
j_call: TRBJ2-3
d_call: NA
clone_size: few

cdr3_nt: TGTGCCAGCAGCGTAGGAGGAGGGATGAATTCACCCCTCCACTTT
cdr3_aa: CASSVGGGMNSPLHF
v_call: TRBV9
j_call: TRBJ1-6
d_call: NA
clone_size: NA

cdr3_nt: TGTGCCAGCACCCCACCAGCGGGGGAGGCAACAGATACGCAGTATTTT
cdr3_aa: CASTPPAGEATDTQYF
v_call: TRBV6-1
j_call: TRBJ2-3
d_call: TRBD2
clone_size: NA

cdr3_nt: TGTGCCAGCAGTTACCCCTTGACAGCCAAAAACATTCAGTACTTC
cdr3_aa: CASSYPLTAKNIQYF
v_call: TRBV6-2/TRBV6-3
j_call: TRBJ2-4
d_call: NA
clone_size: few

cdr3_nt: TGCGCCAGCAGACCCCCCGGGACCCACTACGAGCAGTACTTC
cdr3_aa: CASRPPGTHYEQYF
v_call: TRBV10-2
j_call: TRBJ2-7
d_call: NA
clone_size: NA

cdr3_nt: TGTGCCAGCAGCTCTACGACCCGGACAGGCAAAGAGACCCAGTACTTC
cdr3_aa: CASSSTTRTGKETQYF
v_call: TRBV5-8
j_call: TRBJ2-5
d_call: TRBD1
clone_size: NA

cdr3_nt: TGTGCCACCAGCAGCCCGGACGGCCCTACGGGATCAGATACGCAGTATTTT
cdr3_aa: CATSSPDGPTGSDTQYF
v_call: TRBV15
j_call: TRBJ2-3
d_call: NA
clone_size: few

cdr3_nt: TGCGCCAGCAACCAAAAGGCAGCCAATTCACCCCTCCACTTT
cdr3_aa: CASNQKAANSPLHF
v_call: TRBV10-2
j_call: TRBJ1-6
d_call: NA
clone_size: NA

cdr3_nt: TGTGCCAGCAGTTTAGCGACAGGGGCGCAACTTCAGCCCCAGCATTTT
cdr3_aa: CASSLATGAQLQPQHF
v_call: TRBV12-3/TRBV12-4
j_call: TRBJ1-5
d_call: TRBD1
clone_size: many

cdr3_nt: TGTGCCAGCTCAGCTAATCAGGGGGCGAGCACAGATACGCAGTATTTT
cdr3_aa: CASSANQGASTDTQYF
v_call: TRBV18
j_call: TRBJ2-3
d_call: TRBD1
clone_size: NA

cdr3_nt: TGCGCCAGCAGCCAAAGCGGGGGGAAAGAGACCCAGTACTTC
cdr3_aa: CASSQSGGKETQYF
v_call: TRBV5-1
j_call: TRBJ2-5
d_call: TRBD2
clone_size: many

cdr3_nt: TGTGCCAGCAGTTTTGTTAGCACCTGGACCGGGGAGCTGTTTTTT
cdr3_aa: CASSFVSTWTGELFF
v_call: TRBV12-3/TRBV12-4
j_call: TRBJ2-2
d_call: NA
clone_size: NA

cdr3_nt: TGTGCCAGGAGCCCGCGACTTTTTCTGTCCTACGAGCAGTACTTC
cdr3_aa: CARSPRLFLSYEQYF
v_call: TRBV7-8
j_call: TRBJ2-7
d_call: NA
clone_size: NA

cdr3_nt: TGTGCCAGCAGTTCAAAACCCGGGCTATATACCGGGGAGCTGTTTTTT
cdr3_aa: CASSSKPGLYTGELFF
v_call: TRBV6-5
j_call: TRBJ2-2
d_call: NA
clone_size: few

cdr3_nt: TGTGCCAGCAGCCCTACCGGCTATGGACAGGGAGGTTTTGTACCCCAGCATTTT
cdr3_aa: CASSPTGYGQGGFVPQHF
v_call: TRBV11-2
j_call: TRBJ1-5
d_call: TRBD1
clone_size: many

cdr3_nt: TGTGCCAGCAGCCCCAGGAGGTCGAGAGAGACCCAGTACTTC
cdr3_aa: CASSPRRSRETQYF
v_call: TRBV12-3/TRBV12-4
j_call: TRBJ2-5
d_call: NA
clone_size: NA

cdr3_nt: TGTGCCAGCATTGCGTCCAGCTCCTACAATGAGCAGTTCTTC
cdr3_aa: CASIASSSYNEQFF
v_call: TRBV6-1
j_call: TRBJ2-1
d_call: NA
clone_size: many

cdr3_nt: TGCGCCAGCAGACGTAAGAGGGATGGTGAGCAGTTCTTC
cdr3_aa: CASRRKRDGEQFF
v_call: TRBV4-1
j_call: TRBJ2-1
d_call: NA
clone_size: many

cdr3_nt: TGCGCCAGCCAGGTTTCCAATGAGCAGTTCTTC
cdr3_aa: CASQVSNEQFF
v_call: TRBV10-2
j_call: TRBJ2-1
d_call: NA
clone_size: few

cdr3_nt: TGTGCCAGTACCCTCGGGCGGAACTATGGCTACACCTTC
cdr3_aa: CASTLGRNYGYTF
v_call: TRBV19
j_call: TRBJ1-2
d_call: NA
clone_size: NA

cdr3_nt: TGTGCCAGCAGTCCCCGGACAGTTAACTATGGCTACACCTTC
cdr3_aa: CASSPRTVNYGYTF
v_call: TRBV28
j_call: TRBJ1-2
d_call: NA
clone_size: NA

cdr3_nt: TGTGCCAGCAGCTTAGGGGACTACTCCACAGATACGCAGTATTTT
cdr3_aa: CASSLGDYSTDTQYF
v_call: TRBV7-3
j_call: TRBJ2-3
d_call: TRBD2
clone_size: NA

cdr3_nt: TGTGCCACCAGCAGACACTTAGCGGGAGTGGCCCCTACCGGGGAGCTGTTTTTT
cdr3_aa: CATSRHLAGVAPTGELFF
v_call: TRBV15
j_call: TRBJ2-2
d_call: TRBD2
clone_size: once

cdr3_nt: TGTGCCAGCAGCCCCCCTAGCGGGAGCGGGGAGCTGTTTTTT
cdr3_aa: CASSPPSGSGELFF
v_call: TRBV3-1
j_call: TRBJ2-2
d_call: TRBD2
clone_size: NA

cdr3_nt: TGTGCCAGCAGCTCCGGACTAGCGGGAGGGCGGAACCGCACAGATACGCAGTATTTT
cdr3_aa: CASSSGLAGGRNRTDTQYF
v_call: TRBV11-2
j_call: TRBJ2-3
d_call: TRBD2
clone_size: few

cdr3_nt: TGTGCCAGCAGTTTGCCCGACAGCCGAGAGACCCAGTACTTC
cdr3_aa: CASSLPDSRETQYF
v_call: TRBV28
j_call: TRBJ2-5
d_call: NA
clone_size: NA

cdr3_nt: TGTGCCAGCAGTCCCAGGGCAGGGGCCAGGGGCAATCAGCCCCAGCATTTT
cdr3_aa: CASSPRAGARGNQPQHF
v_call: TRBV12-3/TRBV12-4
j_call: TRBJ1-5
d_call: NA
clone_size: NA

cdr3_nt: TGCAGTGCTAGGCGGGTAGATACGCAGTATTTT
cdr3_aa: CSARRVDTQYF
v_call: TRBV20-1
j_call: TRBJ2-3
d_call: NA
clone_size: many

cdr3_nt: TGTGCCAGCAGTTTACAGGGGAACTATGGCTACACCTTC
cdr3_aa: CASSLQGNYGYTF
v_call: TRBV12-3/TRBV12-4
j_call: TRBJ1-2
d_call: NA
clone_size: many

cdr3_nt: TGCAGTGCCCAGAAATCAGATACGCAGTATTTT
cdr3_aa: CSAQKSDTQYF
v_call: TRBV20-1
j_call: TRBJ2-3
d_call: NA
clone_size: many

cdr3_nt: TGTGCCAGCAGCCGGAGTAGCGGGAGCTACCTATACAATGAGCAGTTCTTC
cdr3_aa: CASSRSSGSYLYNEQFF
v_call: TRBV12-3/TRBV12-4
j_call: TRBJ2-1
d_call: TRBD2
clone_size: few

cdr3_nt: TGTGCCATCAGTGAGTCCGAGGGACAGGGGTTTGGCTACACCTTC
cdr3_aa: CAISESEGQGFGYTF
v_call: TRBV10-3
j_call: TRBJ1-2
d_call: TRBD1
clone_size: many